The 27 T cell receptor beta chains below all came from one sample that was sequenced in a study of shared clonotypes between healthy human individuals. The table came from immunoSEQ multiplex PCR; TCRdb's copy has only in-frame clones and leaves some out. The sample comprises approximately 320,000 clones, under 80% of which are singletons, and approximately 10% rests with the top ten. The sequencing sample was made of memory CD4+ T cells sorted from blood. Subset specified: CD45RA-negative fraction. Receptors originate from a man aged 30-40 years in good health.

This clone appeared a single time. The V call is TRBV5-8, the J call TRBJ2-7; D may be TRBD2 (5 bases). The CDR3 runs to 13 residues. Germline assignment: CDR1 SGHTS and CDR2 YDEGEE. Trimming cost V 4 bases and J 4 bases, with 12 bases left between them. CDR3 in amino acids: CASSMRSGYEQYF. Written as DNA, the CDR3 is TGTGCCAGCAGCATGCGGAGCGGATACGAGCAGTACTTC.

The V gene is TRBV30, the J gene TRBJ1-5, with D tentatively TRBD1 (5 bases). From germline, CDR1 is GTSNPN and CDR2 SVGIG (reference sequence). The CDR3 consists of 13 residues. V dropped 1 base and J dropped 3 bases, with 7 bases sitting between them. The CDR3 protein is CAWSGGDNQPQHF. CDR3 DNA sequence: TGTGCCTGGAGTGGGGGGGACAATCAGCCCCAGCATTTT.

A few counts support this clone. The chain combines TRBV14 with TRBJ2-5; either TRBD1 or TRBD2 may fit D (6 bases each). The CDR3 loop spans 13 amino acids. The V end lost 0 bases, the J end lost 9 bases, and 11 bases lay between the germline ends. Germline V gene sequence: CDR1 SGHDN, CDR2 FVKESK. CDR3 region: CASSQDRRGAQYF. CDR3 nucleotide sequence: TGTGCCAGCAGCCAAGATAGGAGGGGGGCCCAGTACTTC.

The sample holds one count of this clone. V gene TRBV27 combines with J gene TRBJ1-1; D not resolved. V dropped 4 bases and J dropped 8 bases, with 11 bases sitting between them. The CDR3 totals 12 residues. Germline values: CDR1 MNHEY, CDR2 SMNVEV (reference sequence). The CDR3: CASSSRGLEAFF. The CDR3, as DNA: TGTGCCAGCAGTTCGAGAGGGTTAGAAGCTTTCTTT.

J is TRBJ2-6 and V is TRBV25-1, with a tentative D call TRBD1 (5 bases). This CDR3 region has 18 residues. Germline CDR1 is MGHDK and CDR2 is SYGVNS. V shed 5 bases and J shed 5 bases, with 22 bases lying between them. This chain's CDR3 is CASSNLTTGQSRANVLTF. For the CDR3, the DNA is TGTGCCAGCAGTAACCTTACAACTGGACAAAGTCGGGCCAACGTCCTGACTTTC.

The chain has TRBV5-6 and TRBJ2-1, with TRBD2 as a possible D gene (5 bases). Germline values: CDR1 SGHDT, CDR2 YYEEEE. V lost 0 bases to trimming and J lost 4 bases, with 20 bases between them. CDR3 length: 18 amino acids. In DNA, the CDR3 is TGTGCCAGCAGCTTGGGGTCAAAACTAGTGCCTTCGTACAATGAGCAGTTCTTC. Translated: CASSLGSKLVPSYNEQFF.

The chain is built from TRBV7-3 and TRBJ2-7; maybe TRBD2 (5 bases). This CDR3 has 14 residues. Germline V gene data show CDR1 as SGHTA and CDR2 as FQGTGA. V dropped 7 bases and J dropped 3 bases, with 16 bases sitting between them. CDR3 nucleotides: TGTGCCAGCATTAATACCGGGGTGAACTACGAGCAGTACTTC. It yields the protein CASINTGVNYEQYF.

The chain recombines TRBV5-1 with TRBJ2-7, with D perhaps matching TRBD2 (6 bases). The CDR3 runs 14 residues. V dropped 8 bases and J dropped 0 bases, with 15 bases sitting between them. Germline CDR1 is SGHRS and CDR2 is YFSETQ. The CDR3 DNA sequence: TGCGCCAGTTTAGCGGACAATAGCTCCTACGAGCAGTACTTC. Its protein product is CASLADNSSYEQYF.

V and J are TRBV27 and TRBJ2-1; a weak D match, TRBD1 (5 bases). The V end lost 5 bases, the J end lost 4 bases, and 6 bases lay between the germline ends. CDR1 MNHEY and CDR2 SMNVEV come from the germline V gene (reference sequence). The CDR3 covers 12 residues. CDR3 loop: CASSTGYNEQFF. CDR3 nucleotide sequence: TGTGCCAGCAGTACAGGTTACAATGAGCAGTTCTTC.

The chain employs TRBV30 and TRBJ1-1; 8 positions match TRBD1. Trimming at V came to 6 bases and at J to 1 base, leaving 19 bases not matched to a gene. The CDR3 totals 18 residues. Germline assignment: CDR1 GTSNPN and CDR2 SVGIG (reference sequence). CDR3 DNA: TGTGCCTGTTCGAGGGGGGTGACAGGGGTCCTACCGAACACTGAAGCTTTCTTT. This codes for CACSRGVTGVLPNTEAFF.

V usage is TRBV5-1 and J usage is TRBJ2-7; D may be TRBD1 or TRBD2 (5 bases each). The length of the CDR3 is 15 residues. Germline loops: CDR1 SGHRS, CDR2 YFSETQ. Trimming stripped 3 bases from V and 9 bases from J, with 22 bases between. In nucleotides, the CDR3 is TGCGCCAGCAGCTCCCGGGACCCACCGTCGGCGGGGCAGTACTTC. It yields the protein CASSSRDPPSAGQYF.

The J gene is TRBJ2-7, the V gene TRBV15, with TRBD1 identical over 8 bases. V was pared by 1 base and J by 1 base, with 6 bases of the junction left unmatched. Per germline, CDR1 LNHNV and CDR2 YYDKDF (reference sequence). The CDR3 runs 16 residues. The CDR3 region has the DNA TGTGCCACCAGCAGAGGAGTGGGACAGGAGTCCTACGAGCAGTACTTC. It is translated as CATSRGVGQESYEQYF.

This chain links TRBV19 with TRBJ2-7; 11 bases fit TRBD1. Germline V gene data show CDR1 as LNHDA and CDR2 as SQIVND (reference sequence). After removal of 5 bases from V and 3 bases from J, the junction contained 0 bases not matched to a gene. CDR3 length: 13 residues. The CDR3, as DNA: TGTGCCAGTAGTGGGACAGGGGGCTACGAGCAGTACTTC. The encoded protein is CASSGTGGYEQYF. Drawing the rest from reference TRBV19 and TRBJ2-7, the complete variable domain is DGGITQSPKYLFRKEGQNVTLSCEQNLNHDAMYWYRQDPGQGLRLIYYSQIVNDFQKGDIAEGYSVSREKKESFPLTVTSAQKNPTAFYLCASSGTGGYEQYFGPGTRLTVT.

This clone was detected only once. V and J are TRBV5-1 and TRBJ2-3; D assignment may be TRBD1 or TRBD2 (5 bases each). CDR1 and CDR2 (germline): SGHRS, YFSETQ. The CDR3 length is 13 residues. Trimming left V 4 bases short and J 3 bases short, with 9 bases between. The CDR3 DNA reads as TGCGCCAGCAGCCCGGGGCCAACAGATACGCAGTATTTT. It translates to CASSPGPTDTQYF.

In its sample, this clone was seen many times. The chain employs TRBV11-2 and TRBJ2-1, with D unclear. The ends were cut back, 7 bases at V and 4 bases at J, with 14 bases in the middle. The CDR3 extends over 14 amino acids. From germline, CDR1 is SGHAT and CDR2 FQNNGV. In DNA form, the CDR3 reads TGTGCCAGCAACAGCGTTCGTGGTTACAATGAGCAGTTCTTC. This codes for CASNSVRGYNEQFF. The whole variable domain, filled in from reference TRBV11-2 and TRBJ2-1, reads EAGVAQSPRYKIIEKRQSVAFWCNPISGHATLYWYQQILGQGPKLLIQFQNNGVVDDSQLPKDRFSAERLKGVDSTLKIQPAKLEDSAVYLCASNSVRGYNEQFFGPGTRLTVL.

This chain uses TRBV6-6 with TRBJ1-3; no clear D gene. Trimming shortened V by 5 bases and J by 6 bases, and 17 bases separated the two germline ends. The CDR3 is 15 amino acids. From germline, CDR1 is MNHNY and CDR2 SVGAGI (reference sequence). The CDR3, as DNA: TGTGCCAGCAGTGGCGTGACGGGAGATCTAAACACCATATATTTT. This sequence encodes CASSGVTGDLNTIYF.

As concerns this clone: The sample contains more than one DNA sequence encoding this CDR3. The chain links TRBV2 to TRBJ2-1; D may be TRBD2 (5 bases). Germline V gene data show CDR1 as SNHLY and CDR2 as FYNNEI. Trimming pared 3 bases from V and 0 bases from J, leaving 9 bases between. The CDR3 runs to 15 residues. The CDR3 here is CASSEGRSSYNEQFF. The CDR3 DNA reads as TGTGCCAGCAGTGAGGGGAGAAGCTCCTACAATGAGCAGTTCTTC.

The chain employs TRBV7-9 and TRBJ2-7; TRBD1 matches at 10 bases. The CDR3 covers 15 residues. V lost 5 bases to trimming and J lost 4 bases; unmatched junction nucleotides: 8. Germline V gene sequence: CDR1 SEHNR, CDR2 FQNEAQ (reference sequence). CDR3 sequence: CASSPSDRGSYEQYF. The CDR3 DNA is TGTGCCAGCAGCCCGTCGGACAGGGGGAGTTACGAGCAGTACTTC. Combining the CDR3 with reference TRBV7-9 and TRBJ2-7 gives the whole variable domain DTGVSQNPRHKITKRGQNVTFRCDPISEHNRLYWYRQTLGQGPEFLTYFQNEAQLEKSRLLSDRFSAERPKGSFSTLEIQRTEQGDSAMYLCASSPSDRGSYEQYFGPGTRLTVT.

The CDR3 loop reads CASSNHRVGANVLTF. The CDR3 DNA sequence: TGTGCCAGCAGTAATCACAGGGTTGGGGCCAACGTCCTGACTTTC. The rearrangement joins TRBV7-9 to TRBJ2-6; D possibly corresponds to TRBD1 (6 bases). This CDR3 comprises 15 residues. The V gene lost 6 bases and the J gene lost 3 bases, with 12 bases spanning the gap. CDR1 and CDR2 from the germline V gene are SEHNR and FQNEAQ (reference sequence). Full variable domain (missing parts from reference TRBV7-9 and TRBJ2-6): DTGVSQNPRHKITKRGQNVTFRCDPISEHNRLYWYRQTLGQGPEFLTYFQNEAQLEKSRLLSDRFSAERPKGSFSTLEIQRTEQGDSAMYLCASSNHRVGANVLTFGAGSRLTVL.

The chain is built from TRBV5-4 and TRBJ2-7; either TRBD1 or TRBD2 may supply D (5 bases each). Per the germline V gene, CDR1 is SGHNT and CDR2 is YYREEE (reference sequence). The length of the CDR3 is 14 residues. The V end was cut by 2 bases, the J end by 3 bases, with 12 bases between. The DNA of the CDR3 is TGTGCCAGCAGCTTCGGGGCAGACCTCTACGAGCAGTACTTC. The encoded protein is CASSFGADLYEQYF.

The chain recombines TRBV11-2 with TRBJ2-3, with 7 bases fitting TRBD1. Germline-derived CDR1 and CDR2 are SGHAT and FQNNGV. V trimming: 1 base; J trimming: 2 bases; junction bases outside the gene matches: 6. The CDR3 runs 16 residues. CDR3 protein: CASSLVRGRPTDTQYF. CDR3 coding DNA: TGTGCCAGCAGCTTAGTTAGGGGGCGGCCCACAGATACGCAGTATTTT. Supplemented by reference TRBV11-2 and TRBJ2-3, the full variable domain reads EAGVAQSPRYKIIEKRQSVAFWCNPISGHATLYWYQQILGQGPKLLIQFQNNGVVDDSQLPKDRFSAERLKGVDSTLKIQPAKLEDSAVYLCASSLVRGRPTDTQYFGPGTRLTVL.

In regard to this clone: Other DNA sequences in this specimen translate into the identical CDR3. V and J are TRBV19 and TRBJ2-1; 9 bases are a match to TRBD2. This CDR3 has 15 residues. Unmatched junction bases numbered 9, after V lost 3 bases and J lost 9 bases. Germline CDR1 and CDR2: LNHDA and SQIVND (reference sequence). The CDR3 loop is CASSISLAGSGEQFF. The CDR3 nucleotides are TGTGCCAGTAGTATTTCCCTAGCGGGGTCCGGTGAGCAGTTCTTC. The full variable domain, completed using reference TRBV19 and TRBJ2-1, is DGGITQSPKYLFRKEGQNVTLSCEQNLNHDAMYWYRQDPGQGLRLIYYSQIVNDFQKGDIAEGYSVSREKKESFPLTVTSAQKNPTAFYLCASSISLAGSGEQFFGPGTRLTVL.

This clone was recorded many times. The rearrangement uses TRBV28 and TRBJ1-3; D remains unclear. The CDR3 loop spans 16 amino acids. Germline CDR1 is MDHEN and CDR2 is SYDVKM. The ends were cut back, 3 bases at V and 1 base at J, with 13 bases in the middle. CDR3 amino acids: CASSFLKGGSGNTIYF. In DNA, the CDR3 is TGTGCCAGCAGTTTCCTGAAGGGAGGATCTGGAAACACCATATATTTT.

This chain joins TRBV7-8 and TRBJ2-1; 9 nucleotides align to TRBD2. The length of the CDR3 is 15 residues. Germline lookup yields CDR1 SGHVS and CDR2 FQNEAQ. The trim removed 2 bases at V and 4 bases at J, leaving 3 bases unmatched. The DNA of the CDR3 is TGTGCCAGCAGCTTAAGACTAGCGGTTTACAATGAGCAGTTCTTC. Translation gives CASSLRLAVYNEQFF.

The chain couples TRBV29-1 to TRBJ2-1; D gene uncertain. The ends were cut back, 8 bases at V and 4 bases at J, with 9 bases in the middle. There are 11 residues in the CDR3. The V gene's germline CDR1 is SQVTM and CDR2 ANQGSEA. Here the CDR3 reads CSLELYNEQFF. DNA for the CDR3: TGCAGCCTGGAGCTTTACAATGAGCAGTTCTTC.

This chain connects TRBV5-4 to TRBJ1-1, with D maybe TRBD1 (6 bases). V lost 2 bases, J lost 9 bases, and 17 bases lay in between. The CDR3 covers 14 residues. Germline assignment: CDR1 SGHNT and CDR2 YYREEE (reference sequence). CDR3 in DNA: TGTGCCAGCAGCTTCCGGGACACAGAAACCCAAGCTTTCTTT. It is translated as CASSFRDTETQAFF.

The chain links TRBV18 to TRBJ1-3, with a tentative D call TRBD1 (5 bases). Deletions cut 2 bases from V and 0 bases from J, with 8 bases between. Germline assignment: CDR1 KGHSH and CDR2 LQKENI. CDR3 length: 15 amino acids. CDR3 DNA: TGTGCCAGCTCACCAAGAGGGGCCTCTGGAAACACCATATATTTT. Its protein is CASSPRGASGNTIYF.